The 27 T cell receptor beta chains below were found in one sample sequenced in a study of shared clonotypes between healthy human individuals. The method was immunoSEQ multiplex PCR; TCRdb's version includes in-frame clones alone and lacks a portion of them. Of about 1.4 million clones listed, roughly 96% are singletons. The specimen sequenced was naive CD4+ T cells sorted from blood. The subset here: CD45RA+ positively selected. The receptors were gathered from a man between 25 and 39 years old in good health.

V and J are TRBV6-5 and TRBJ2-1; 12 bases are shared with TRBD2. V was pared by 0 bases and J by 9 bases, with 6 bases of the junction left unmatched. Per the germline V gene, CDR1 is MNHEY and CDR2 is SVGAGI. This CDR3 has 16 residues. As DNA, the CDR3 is TGTGCCAGCAGTTACTCGAGGCCGACTAGCGGGAGTGAGCAGTTCTTC. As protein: CASSYSRPTSGSEQFF.

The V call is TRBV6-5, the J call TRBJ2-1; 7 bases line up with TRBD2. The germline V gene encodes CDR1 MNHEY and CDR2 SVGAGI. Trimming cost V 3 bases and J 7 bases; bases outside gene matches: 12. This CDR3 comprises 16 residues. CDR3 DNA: TGTGCCAGCAGTTATGCCCTCGGGCGGGGGACTAATGAGCAGTTCTTC. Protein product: CASSYALGRGTNEQFF.

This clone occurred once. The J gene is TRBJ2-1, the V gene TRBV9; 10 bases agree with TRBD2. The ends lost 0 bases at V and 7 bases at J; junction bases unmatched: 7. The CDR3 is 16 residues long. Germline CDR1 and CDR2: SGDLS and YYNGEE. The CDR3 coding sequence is TGTGCCAGCAGCGTAGTGAGTCTAGCGGGAGTTAATGAGCAGTTCTTC. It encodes CASSVVSLAGVNEQFF.

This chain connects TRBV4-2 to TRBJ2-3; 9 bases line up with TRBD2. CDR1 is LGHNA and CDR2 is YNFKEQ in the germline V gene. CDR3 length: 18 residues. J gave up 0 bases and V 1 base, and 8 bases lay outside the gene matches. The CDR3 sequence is CASSQGSLAGGSTDTQYF. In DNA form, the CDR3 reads TGTGCCAGCAGCCAAGGGAGTCTGGCGGGAGGGAGCACAGATACGCAGTATTTT.

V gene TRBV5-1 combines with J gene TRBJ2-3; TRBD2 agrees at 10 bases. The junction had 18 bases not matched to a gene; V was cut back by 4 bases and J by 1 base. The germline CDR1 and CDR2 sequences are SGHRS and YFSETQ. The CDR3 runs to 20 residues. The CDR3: CASSPGPGLAELDGTDTQYF. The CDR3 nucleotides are TGCGCCAGCAGCCCCGGCCCCGGACTAGCGGAGTTAGACGGCACAGATACGCAGTATTTT.

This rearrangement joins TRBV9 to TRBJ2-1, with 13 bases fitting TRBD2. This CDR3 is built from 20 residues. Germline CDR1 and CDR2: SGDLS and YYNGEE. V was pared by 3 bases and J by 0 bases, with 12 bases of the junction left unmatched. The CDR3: CASSGRGLAGTLGSYNEQFF. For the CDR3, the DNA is TGTGCCAGCAGCGGCAGGGGACTAGCGGGAACCTTGGGCTCCTACAATGAGCAGTTCTTC.

CDR3 amino acids: CASGTSGRADTQYF. CDR3 sequence (DNA): TGTGCCAGCGGGACTAGCGGGAGGGCAGATACGCAGTATTTT. This chain links TRBV9 with TRBJ2-3, with 16 positions matching TRBD2. V lost 7 bases to trimming and J lost 4 bases; unmatched junction nucleotides: 0. CDR1 SGDLS and CDR2 YYNGEE come from the germline V gene. CDR3 length equals 14 residues.

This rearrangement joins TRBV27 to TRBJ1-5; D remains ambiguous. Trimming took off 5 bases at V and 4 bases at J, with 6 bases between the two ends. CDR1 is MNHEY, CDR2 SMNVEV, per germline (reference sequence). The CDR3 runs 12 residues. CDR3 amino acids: CASSRVNQPQHF. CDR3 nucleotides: TGTGCCAGCAGTCGAGTAAATCAGCCCCAGCATTTT.

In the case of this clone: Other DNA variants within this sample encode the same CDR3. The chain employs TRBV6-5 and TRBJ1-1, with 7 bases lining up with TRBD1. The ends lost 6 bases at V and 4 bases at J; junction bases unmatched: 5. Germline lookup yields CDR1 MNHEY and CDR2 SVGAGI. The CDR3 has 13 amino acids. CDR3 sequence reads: CASSRQGPTEAFF. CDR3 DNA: TGTGCCAGCAGCCGACAGGGCCCCACTGAAGCTTTCTTT.

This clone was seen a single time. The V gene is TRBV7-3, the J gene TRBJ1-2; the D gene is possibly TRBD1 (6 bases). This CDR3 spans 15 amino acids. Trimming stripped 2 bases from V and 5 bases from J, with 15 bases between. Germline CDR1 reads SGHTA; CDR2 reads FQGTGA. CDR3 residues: CASSLSTDSGYGYTF. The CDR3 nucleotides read TGTGCCAGCAGCTTATCGACGGACAGTGGGTATGGCTACACCTTC.

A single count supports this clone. CDR3 sequence reads: CAKKEGQTLNTEAFF. In DNA form, the CDR3 reads TGTGCCAAAAAAGAGGGACAGACTTTGAACACTGAAGCTTTCTTT. The rearrangement joins TRBV19 to TRBJ1-1; 7 positions agree with TRBD1. CDR3 length: 15 residues. Germline CDR1 is LNHDA and CDR2 is SQIVND (reference sequence). The V segment lost 10 bases and the J segment 0 bases; nucleotides outside the gene matches: 11.

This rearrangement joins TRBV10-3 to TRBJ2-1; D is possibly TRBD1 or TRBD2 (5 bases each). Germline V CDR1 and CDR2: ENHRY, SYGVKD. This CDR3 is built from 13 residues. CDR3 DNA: TGTGCAAACCGGGGTCGGTGGGACCATGAGCAGTTCTTC. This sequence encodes CANRGRWDHEQFF.

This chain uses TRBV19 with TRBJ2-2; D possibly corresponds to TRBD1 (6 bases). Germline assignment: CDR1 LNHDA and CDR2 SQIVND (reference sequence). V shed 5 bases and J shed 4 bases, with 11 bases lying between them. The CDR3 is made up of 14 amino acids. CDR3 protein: CASSHRAATGELFF. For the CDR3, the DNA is TGTGCCAGTAGTCACAGGGCGGCCACCGGGGAGCTGTTTTTT. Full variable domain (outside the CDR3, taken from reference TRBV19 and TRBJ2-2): DGGITQSPKYLFRKEGQNVTLSCEQNLNHDAMYWYRQDPGQGLRLIYYSQIVNDFQKGDIAEGYSVSREKKESFPLTVTSAQKNPTAFYLCASSHRAATGELFFGEGSRLTVL.

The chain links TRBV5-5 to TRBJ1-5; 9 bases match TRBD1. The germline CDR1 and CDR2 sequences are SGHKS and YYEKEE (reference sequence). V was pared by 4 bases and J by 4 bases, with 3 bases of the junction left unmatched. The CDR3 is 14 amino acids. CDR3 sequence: CASSQQGANQPQHF. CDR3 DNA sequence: TGTGCCAGCAGCCAACAGGGGGCGAATCAGCCCCAGCATTTT.

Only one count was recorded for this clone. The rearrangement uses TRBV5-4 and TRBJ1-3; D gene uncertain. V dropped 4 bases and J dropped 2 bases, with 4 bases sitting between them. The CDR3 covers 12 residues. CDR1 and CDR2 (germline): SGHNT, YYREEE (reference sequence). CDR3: CASSVPGNTIYF. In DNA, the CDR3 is TGTGCCAGCAGCGTGCCTGGAAACACCATATATTTT. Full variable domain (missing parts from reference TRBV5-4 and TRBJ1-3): ETGVTQSPTHLIKTRGQQVTLRCSSQSGHNTVSWYQQALGQGPQFIFQYYREEENGRGNFPPRFSGLQFPNYSSELNVNALELDDSALYLCASSVPGNTIYFGEGSWLTVV.

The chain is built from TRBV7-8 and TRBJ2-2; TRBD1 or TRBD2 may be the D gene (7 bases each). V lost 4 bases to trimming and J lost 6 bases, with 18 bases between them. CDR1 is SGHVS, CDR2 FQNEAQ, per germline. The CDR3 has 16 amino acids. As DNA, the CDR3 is TGTGCCAGCAGCTCTTACAAGGGGGCGGGAGCCGGGGAGCTGTTTTTT. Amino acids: CASSSYKGAGAGELFF.

CDR3 nucleotide sequence: TGTGCCAGCTCAACAGGACCTCCGGGACCTCCTAACTATGGCTACACCTTC. Translating gives CASSTGPPGPPNYGYTF. The J gene is TRBJ1-2, the V gene TRBV18, with a weak D call TRBD1 (5 bases). CDR1 and CDR2 (germline): KGHSH, LQKENI. The CDR3 spans 17 residues. Trimming took off 5 bases at V and 0 bases at J, with 19 bases between the two ends.

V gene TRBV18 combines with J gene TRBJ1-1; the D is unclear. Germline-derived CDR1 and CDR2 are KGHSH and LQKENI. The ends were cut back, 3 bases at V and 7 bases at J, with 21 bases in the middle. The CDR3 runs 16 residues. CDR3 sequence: CASSPEDAKLLIEAFF. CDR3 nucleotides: TGTGCCAGCTCACCCGAGGACGCAAAGCTCCTAATTGAAGCTTTCTTT.

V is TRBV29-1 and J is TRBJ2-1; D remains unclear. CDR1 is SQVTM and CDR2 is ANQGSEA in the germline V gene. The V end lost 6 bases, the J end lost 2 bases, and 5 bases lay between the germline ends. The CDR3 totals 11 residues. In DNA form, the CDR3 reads TGCAGCGTGTCGCCCTACAATGAGCAGTTCTTC. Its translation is CSVSPYNEQFF.

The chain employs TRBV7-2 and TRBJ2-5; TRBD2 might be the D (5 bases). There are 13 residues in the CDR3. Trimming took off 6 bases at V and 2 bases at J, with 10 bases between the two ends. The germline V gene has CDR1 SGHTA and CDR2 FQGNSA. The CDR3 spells CASREVAQETQYF. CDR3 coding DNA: TGTGCCAGCAGGGAGGTAGCTCAAGAGACCCAGTACTTC. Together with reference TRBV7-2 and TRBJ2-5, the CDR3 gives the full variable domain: GAGVSQSPSNKVTEKGKDVELRCDPISGHTALYWYRQSLGQGLEFLIYFQGNSAPDKSGLPSDRFSAERTGGSVSTLTIQRTQQEDSAVYLCASREVAQETQYFGPGTRLLVL.

The CDR3 region has the DNA TGTGCCAGCAGCTTGGCCATAGTATTGACTGACAATGAGCAGTTCTTC. As protein: CASSLAIVLTDNEQFF. V usage is TRBV5-8 and J usage is TRBJ2-1; D uncertain. From germline, CDR1 is SGHTS and CDR2 YDEGEE. Trimming stripped 0 bases from V and 5 bases from J, with 15 bases between. The CDR3 loop spans 16 amino acids. The full variable domain, with the rest looked up from reference TRBV5-8 and TRBJ2-1, is EAGVTQSPTHLIKTRGQQATLRCSPISGHTSVYWYQQALGLGLQFLLWYDEGEERNRGNFPPRFSGRQFPNYSSELNVNALELEDSALYLCASSLAIVLTDNEQFFGPGTRLTVL.

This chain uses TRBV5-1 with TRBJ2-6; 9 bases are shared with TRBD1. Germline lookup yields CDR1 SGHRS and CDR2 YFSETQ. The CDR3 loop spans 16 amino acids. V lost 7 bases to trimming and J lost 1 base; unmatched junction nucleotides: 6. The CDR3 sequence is CASGQGSLSGANVLTF. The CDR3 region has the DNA TGCGCCAGCGGACAGGGGTCTCTTTCTGGGGCCAACGTCCTGACTTTC.

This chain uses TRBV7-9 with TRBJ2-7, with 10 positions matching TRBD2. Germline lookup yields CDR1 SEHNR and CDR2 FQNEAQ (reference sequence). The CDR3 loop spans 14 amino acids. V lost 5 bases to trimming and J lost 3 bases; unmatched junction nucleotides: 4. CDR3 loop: CASSPSGSHYEQYF. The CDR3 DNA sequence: TGTGCCAGCAGCCCTAGCGGGAGTCACTACGAGCAGTACTTC.

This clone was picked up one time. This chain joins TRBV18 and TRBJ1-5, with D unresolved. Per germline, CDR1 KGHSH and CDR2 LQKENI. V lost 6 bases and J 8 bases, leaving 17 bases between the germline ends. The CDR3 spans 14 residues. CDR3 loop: CASSLRLGEEPQHF. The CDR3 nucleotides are TGTGCCAGCTCCCTCAGGCTCGGCGAAGAGCCCCAGCATTTT. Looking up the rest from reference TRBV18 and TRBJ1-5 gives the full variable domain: NAGVMQNPRHLVRRRGQEARLRCSPMKGHSHVYWYRQLPEEGLKFMVYLQKENIIDESGMPKERFSAEFPKEGPSILRIQQVVRGDSAAYFCASSLRLGEEPQHFGDGTRLSIL.

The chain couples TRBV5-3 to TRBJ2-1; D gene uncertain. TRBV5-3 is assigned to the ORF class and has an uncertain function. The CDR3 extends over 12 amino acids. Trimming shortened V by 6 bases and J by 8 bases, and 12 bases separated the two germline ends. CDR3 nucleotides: TGTGCCAGAACCCCTGTAAAATATGAGCAGTTCTTC. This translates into CARTPVKYEQFF.

CDR3 sequence reads: CASSLASSGGTYEQYF. The CDR3 region has the DNA TGTGCCAGCAGCTTAGCGTCTAGCGGGGGAACCTACGAGCAGTACTTC. V is TRBV7-6 and J is TRBJ2-7; the match to TRBD2 covers 10 bases. Germline V gene sequence: CDR1 SGHVS, CDR2 FNYEAQ. CDR3 length equals 16 residues. J lost 2 bases, V lost 0 bases, and 4 bases had no gene match.

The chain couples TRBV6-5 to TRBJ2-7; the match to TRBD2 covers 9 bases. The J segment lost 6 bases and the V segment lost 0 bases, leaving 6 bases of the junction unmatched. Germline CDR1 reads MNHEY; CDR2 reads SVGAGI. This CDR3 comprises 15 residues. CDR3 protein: CASSYSAGGVLEQYF. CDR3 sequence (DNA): TGTGCCAGCAGTTACTCGGCGGGGGGGGTGCTCGAGCAGTACTTC.